The rows below give T cell receptor beta chains drawn from one sample of a study of blood T cell repertoires in COVID-19. Using immunoSEQ multiplex PCR, the repertoire was profiled, and TCRdb retains in-frame clones only, with some absent. The sample lists roughly 36,000 clones; 85% to 90% were seen once. The sample was peripheral blood. The receptors derive from a man in his fifties with active or convalescent COVID-19. Both conserved end residues are part of each CDR3. Each record gives: J gene, D gene, V gene, clone size, CDR3 protein, CDR3 DNA. D genes are given only for firm matches. For some rows the clone size is stated as once, few or many, or as a class when expanded; others skip it.

TRBJ2-2	NA	TRBV4-2	NA	CASRRDSRSTGELFF	TGTGCCAGCAGGCGGGATAGCCGCAGCACCGGGGAGCTGTTTTTT
TRBJ2-7	NA	TRBV2	NA	CASRLEGAYEQYF	TGTGCCAGCCGGTTGGAGGGTGCCTACGAGCAGTACTTC
TRBJ1-4	NA	TRBV4-1	once	CASSQDGANEKLFF	TGCGCCAGCAGCCAAGATGGAGCTAATGAAAAACTGTTTTTT
TRBJ2-3	TRBD1	TRBV2	NA	CASSRDRGRTDTQYF	TGTGCCAGCAGTAGGGACAGGGGGCGCACAGATACGCAGTATTTT
TRBJ1-1	NA	TRBV29-1	NA	CSVLAGSGSPEAFF	TGCAGCGTTCTTGCAGGTTCTGGGTCCCCTGAAGCTTTCTTT
TRBJ2-1	TRBD2	TRBV19	few	CASSGGGGAGEQFF	TGTGCCAGTAGCGGTGGCGGGGGGGCAGGTGAGCAGTTCTTC
TRBJ1-2	TRBD1	TRBV5-1	NA	CASGTGGSYGYTF	TGCGCCAGCGGGACAGGGGGCAGCTATGGCTACACCTTC
TRBJ2-7	TRBD1	TRBV5-1	NA	CASSTSDRGPYEQYF	TGCGCCAGCAGCACATCGGACAGGGGGCCGTACGAGCAGTACTTC
TRBJ1-1	NA	TRBV7-2	few	CASSLTGMRNTEAFF	TGTGCCAGCAGCTTAACGGGGATGCGGAACACTGAAGCTTTCTTT
TRBJ2-5	TRBD1	TRBV7-8	NA	CASSLGRTGGEETQYF	TGTGCCAGCAGCTTAGGAAGGACAGGGGGCGAAGAGACCCAGTACTTC
TRBJ1-4	NA	TRBV6-1	NA	CASSERQVVILQNEKLFF	TGTGCCAGCAGTGAGAGACAGGTTGTAATTTTGCAGAATGAAAAACTGTTTTTT
TRBJ2-7	NA	TRBV7-8	NA	CASSPTEYEQYF	TGTGCCAGCAGCCCGACAGAATACGAGCAGTACTTC
TRBJ1-2	TRBD1	TRBV7-3	few	CASSLTAGQGGYTF	TGTGCCAGCAGCTTAACCGCGGGACAGGGAGGCTACACCTTC
TRBJ2-5	NA	TRBV7-8	NA	CASSLYRQETQYF	TGTGCCAGCAGCTTATACAGACAAGAGACCCAGTACTTC
TRBJ2-1	TRBD2	TRBV25-1	NA	CASSLAGYYNEQFF	TGTGCCAGCAGTTTAGCGGGATACTACAATGAGCAGTTCTTC
TRBJ2-2	TRBD1	TRBV7-8	NA	CASSLATGGRNTGELFF	TGTGCCAGCAGCTTAGCAACAGGGGGCAGGAACACCGGGGAGCTGTTTTTT
TRBJ1-6	TRBD1	TRBV27	NA	CASRQGAYISPLHF	TGTGCCAGCAGACAGGGGGCCTATATTTCACCCCTCCACTTT